This TCR beta chain was captured by sequencing in a study of T cell clones after liver transplantation. As for the study in general: As an antigen-independent comparator, third-party-reactive TCRbeta sequences came from pre-transplant mixed lymphocyte reactions.

This CDR3 has 16 residues. V was clipped by 10 bases and J by 3 bases, with 24 bases between them. Germline CDR1 SGHTA, CDR2 FQGNSA. Sequencing was performed with immunoSEQ multiplex PCR; in TCRdb, only in-frame clones are kept and a portion is missing. The sample carries 20,000 to 25,000 clones, around 75% recorded once. With respect to this clone: Its antigen is currently unknown.

Findings and caveats of the study: A significant post-transplant drop in circulating graft-donor-reactive CD4 TCRbeta sequences occurred in most of the 8 subjects. Donor-reactive sequences fell more than third party-reactive ones, suggesting partial deletion. These preliminary findings come from unstandardized post-transplant sampling times.

Sequences were derived from CD8+ T cells from blood, sampled approximately 54 months after liver transplant. The chain is built from TRBV7-2 and TRBJ1-2, with TRBD1 as a possible D gene (5 bases). The TCR originated in a human patient who received a liver transplant. Some of the T cells may derive from the graft donor. The CDR3: CATGKGATGRHYGYTF. DNA for the CDR3: TGTGCCACCGGAAAAGGGGCCACCGGGCGGCACTATGGCTACACCTTC. The whole variable domain, filled in from reference TRBV7-2 and TRBJ1-2, reads GAGVSQSPSNKVTEKGKDVELRCDPISGHTALYWYRQSLGQGLEFLIYFQGNSAPDKSGLPSDRFSAERTGGSVSTLTIQRTQQEDSAVYLCATGKGATGRHYGYTFGSGTRLTVV.